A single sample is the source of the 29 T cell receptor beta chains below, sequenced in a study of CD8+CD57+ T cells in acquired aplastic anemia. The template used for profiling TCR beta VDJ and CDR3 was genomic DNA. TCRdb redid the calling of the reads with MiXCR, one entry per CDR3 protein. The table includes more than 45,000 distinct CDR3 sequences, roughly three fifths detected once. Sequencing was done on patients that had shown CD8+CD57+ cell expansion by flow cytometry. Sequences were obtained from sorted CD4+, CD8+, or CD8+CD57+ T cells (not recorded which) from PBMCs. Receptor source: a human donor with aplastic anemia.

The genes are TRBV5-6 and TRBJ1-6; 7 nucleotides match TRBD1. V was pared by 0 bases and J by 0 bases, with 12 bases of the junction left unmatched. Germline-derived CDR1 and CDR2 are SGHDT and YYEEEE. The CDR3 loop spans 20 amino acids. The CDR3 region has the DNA TGTGCCAGCAGCTTGGCCACCCCGGGACAGCCAAGCTCCTATAATTCACCCCTCCACTTT. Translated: CASSLATPGQPSSYNSPLHF.

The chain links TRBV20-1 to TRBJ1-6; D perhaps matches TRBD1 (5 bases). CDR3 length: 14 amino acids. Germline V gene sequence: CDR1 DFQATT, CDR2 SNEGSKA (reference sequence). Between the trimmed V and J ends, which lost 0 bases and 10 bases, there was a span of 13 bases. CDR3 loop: CSARDQGRVSPLHF. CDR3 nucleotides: TGCAGTGCTAGAGATCAGGGCAGGGTCTCACCCCTCCACTTT.

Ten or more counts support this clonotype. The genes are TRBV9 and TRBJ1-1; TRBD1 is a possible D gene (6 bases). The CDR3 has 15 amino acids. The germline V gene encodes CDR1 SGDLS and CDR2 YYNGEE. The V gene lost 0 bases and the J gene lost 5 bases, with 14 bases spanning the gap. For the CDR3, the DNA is TGTGCCAGCAGCGTAGATGAAGGGGGAGGTACTGAAGCTTTCTTT. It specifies CASSVDEGGGTEAFF.

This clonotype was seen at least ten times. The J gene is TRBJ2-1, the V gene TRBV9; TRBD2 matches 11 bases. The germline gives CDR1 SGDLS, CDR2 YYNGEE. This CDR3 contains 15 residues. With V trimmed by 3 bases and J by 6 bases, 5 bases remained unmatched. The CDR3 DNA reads TGTGCCAGCAGCGACCCGACTAGCGGGGTCAATGAGCAGTTCTTC. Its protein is CASSDPTSGVNEQFF. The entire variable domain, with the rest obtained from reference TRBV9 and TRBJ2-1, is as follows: DSGVTQTPKHLITATGQRVTLRCSPRSGDLSVYWYQQSLDQGLQFLIQYYNGEERAKGNILERFSAQQFPDLHSELNLSSLELGDSALYFCASSDPTSGVNEQFFGPGTRLTVL.

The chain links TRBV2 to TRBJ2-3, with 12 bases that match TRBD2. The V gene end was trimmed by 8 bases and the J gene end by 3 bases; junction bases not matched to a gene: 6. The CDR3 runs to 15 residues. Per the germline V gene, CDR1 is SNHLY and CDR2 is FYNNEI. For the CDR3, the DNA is TGTGCCAGCTCCTCTAGCGGGGGGGCAACAGATACGCAGTATTTT. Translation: CASSSSGGATDTQYF. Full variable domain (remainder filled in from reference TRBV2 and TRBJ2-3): EPEVTQTPSHQVTQMGQEVILRCVPISNHLYFYWYRQILGQKVEFLVSFYNNEISEKSEIFDDQFSVERPDGSNFTLKIRSTKLEDSAMYFCASSSSGGATDTQYFGPGTRLTVL.

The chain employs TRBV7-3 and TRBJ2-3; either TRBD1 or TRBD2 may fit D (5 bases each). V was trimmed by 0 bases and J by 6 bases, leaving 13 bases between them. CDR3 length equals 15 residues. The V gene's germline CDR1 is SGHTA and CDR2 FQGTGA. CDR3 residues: CASSLTSGSQDTQYF. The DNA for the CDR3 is TGTGCCAGCAGCTTAACGTCAGGGAGCCAGGATACGCAGTATTTT.

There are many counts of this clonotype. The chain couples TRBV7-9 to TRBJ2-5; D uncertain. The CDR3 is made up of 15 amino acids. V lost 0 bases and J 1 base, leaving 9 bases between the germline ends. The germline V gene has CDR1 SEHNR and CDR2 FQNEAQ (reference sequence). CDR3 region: CASSLARSRQETQYF. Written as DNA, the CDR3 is TGTGCCAGCAGCTTAGCGAGGAGTCGCCAAGAGACCCAGTACTTC.

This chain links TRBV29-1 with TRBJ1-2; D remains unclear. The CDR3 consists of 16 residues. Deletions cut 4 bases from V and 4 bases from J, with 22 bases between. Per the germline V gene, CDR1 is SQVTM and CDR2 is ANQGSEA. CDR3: CSVVLGTGNTAYGYTF. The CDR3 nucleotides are TGCAGCGTTGTCCTAGGAACCGGGAATACGGCCTATGGCTACACCTTC.

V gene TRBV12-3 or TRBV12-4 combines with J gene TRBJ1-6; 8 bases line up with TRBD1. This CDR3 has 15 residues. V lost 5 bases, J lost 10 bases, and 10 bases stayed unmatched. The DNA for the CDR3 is TGTGCCAGCAGTCCGGGACAGGCCGGCCTCTCACCCCTCCACTTT. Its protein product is CASSPGQAGLSPLHF.

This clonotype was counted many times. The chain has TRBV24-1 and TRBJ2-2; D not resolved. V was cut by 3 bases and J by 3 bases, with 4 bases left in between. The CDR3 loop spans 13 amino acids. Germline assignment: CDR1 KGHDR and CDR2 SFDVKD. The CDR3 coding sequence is TGTGCCACCAGTGATCGGGACACCGGGGAGCTGTTTTTT. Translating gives CATSDRDTGELFF.

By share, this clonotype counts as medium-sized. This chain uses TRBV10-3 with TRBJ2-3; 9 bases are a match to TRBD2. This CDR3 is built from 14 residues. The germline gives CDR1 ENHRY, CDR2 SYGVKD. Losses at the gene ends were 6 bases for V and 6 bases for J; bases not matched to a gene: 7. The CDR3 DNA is TGTGCCATCAGAGGGGGCGGGGGGGCCGATACGCAGTATTTT. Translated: CAIRGGGGADTQYF.

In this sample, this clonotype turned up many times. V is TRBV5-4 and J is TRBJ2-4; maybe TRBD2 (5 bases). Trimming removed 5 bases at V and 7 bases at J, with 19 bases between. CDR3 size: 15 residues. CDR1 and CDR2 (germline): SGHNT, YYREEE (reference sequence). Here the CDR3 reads CASSTPEEPGNIQYF. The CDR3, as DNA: TGTGCCAGCAGTACCCCCGAGGAACCGGGGAACATTCAGTACTTC.

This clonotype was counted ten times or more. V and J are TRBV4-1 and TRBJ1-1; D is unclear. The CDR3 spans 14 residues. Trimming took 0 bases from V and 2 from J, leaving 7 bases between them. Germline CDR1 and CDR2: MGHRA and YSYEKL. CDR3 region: CASSQERDNTEAFF. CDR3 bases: TGCGCCAGCAGCCAAGAAAGAGATAACACTGAAGCTTTCTTT.

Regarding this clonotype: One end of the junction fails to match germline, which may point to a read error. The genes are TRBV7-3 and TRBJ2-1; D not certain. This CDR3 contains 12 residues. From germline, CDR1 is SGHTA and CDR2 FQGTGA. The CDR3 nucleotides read TGTGCCGGCAGCTTATCTCCTAACGAGCAGTTCTTC. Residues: CAGSLSPNEQFF.

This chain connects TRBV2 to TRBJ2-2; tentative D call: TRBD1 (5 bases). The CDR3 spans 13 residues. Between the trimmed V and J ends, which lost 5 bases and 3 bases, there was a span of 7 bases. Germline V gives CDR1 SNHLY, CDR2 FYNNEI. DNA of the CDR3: TGTGCCAGCAGTCCGACAGACACCGGGGAGCTGTTTTTT. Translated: CASSPTDTGELFF.

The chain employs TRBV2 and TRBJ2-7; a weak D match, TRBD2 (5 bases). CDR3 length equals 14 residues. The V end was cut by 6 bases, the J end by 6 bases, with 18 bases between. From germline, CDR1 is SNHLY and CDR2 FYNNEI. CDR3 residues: CASRELETIIEQYF. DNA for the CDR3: TGTGCCAGCAGAGAACTAGAAACGATAATCGAGCAGTACTTC.

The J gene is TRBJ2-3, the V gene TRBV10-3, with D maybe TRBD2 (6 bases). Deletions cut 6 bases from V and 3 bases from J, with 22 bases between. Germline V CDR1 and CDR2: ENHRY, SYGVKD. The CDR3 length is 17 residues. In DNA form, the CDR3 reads TGTGCCATCAGCGCGGGGATGGACTTATCTGGTACAGATACGCAGTATTTT. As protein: CAISAGMDLSGTDTQYF.

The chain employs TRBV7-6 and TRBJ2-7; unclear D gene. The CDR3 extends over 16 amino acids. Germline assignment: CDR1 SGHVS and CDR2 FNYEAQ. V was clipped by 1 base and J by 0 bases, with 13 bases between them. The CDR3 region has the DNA TGTGCCAGCAGCTTAGGGCCTCTACGTAGCTCCTACGAGCAGTACTTC. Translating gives CASSLGPLRSSYEQYF.

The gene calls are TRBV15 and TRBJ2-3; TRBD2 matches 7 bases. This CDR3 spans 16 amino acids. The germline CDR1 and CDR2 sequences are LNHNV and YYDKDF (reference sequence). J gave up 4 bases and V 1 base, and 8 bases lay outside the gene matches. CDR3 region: CATSRVPGGGADTQYF. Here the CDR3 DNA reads TGTGCCACCAGCAGAGTTCCCGGGGGAGGGGCAGATACGCAGTATTTT.

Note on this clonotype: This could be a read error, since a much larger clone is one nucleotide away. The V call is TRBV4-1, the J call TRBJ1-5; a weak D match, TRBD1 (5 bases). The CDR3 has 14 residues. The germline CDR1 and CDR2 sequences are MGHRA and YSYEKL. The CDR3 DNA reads TGCGCCAGCAGACAAGTACAGGGCAATCAGCCCCAGCATTTT. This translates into CASRQVQGNQPQHF.

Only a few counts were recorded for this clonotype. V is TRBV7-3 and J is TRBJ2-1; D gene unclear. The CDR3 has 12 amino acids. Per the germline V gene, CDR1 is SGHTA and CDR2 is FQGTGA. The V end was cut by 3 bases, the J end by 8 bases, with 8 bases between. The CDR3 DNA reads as TGTGCCAGCAGCTTGGTAGGGTATGAGCAGTTCTTC. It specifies CASSLVGYEQFF. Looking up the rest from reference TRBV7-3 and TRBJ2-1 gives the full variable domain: GAGVSQTPSNKVTEKGKYVELRCDPISGHTALYWYRQSLGQGPEFLIYFQGTGAADDSGLPNDRFFAVRPEGSVSTLKIQRTERGDSAVYLCASSLVGYEQFFGPGTRLTVL.

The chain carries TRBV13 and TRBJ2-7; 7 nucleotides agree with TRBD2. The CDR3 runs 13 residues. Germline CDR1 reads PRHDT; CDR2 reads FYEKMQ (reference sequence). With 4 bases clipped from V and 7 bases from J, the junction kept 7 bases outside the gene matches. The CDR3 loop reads CASSSVGGEEQYF. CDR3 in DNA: TGTGCCAGCAGCTCTGTGGGGGGGGAAGAGCAGTACTTC.

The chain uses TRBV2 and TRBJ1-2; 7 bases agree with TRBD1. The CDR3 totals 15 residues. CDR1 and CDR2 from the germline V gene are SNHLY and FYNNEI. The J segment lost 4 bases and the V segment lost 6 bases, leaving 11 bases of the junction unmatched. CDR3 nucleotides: TGTGCCAGCAGAGCAGGGGGAGGGCGAGGCTATGGCTACACCTTC. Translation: CASRAGGGRGYGYTF.

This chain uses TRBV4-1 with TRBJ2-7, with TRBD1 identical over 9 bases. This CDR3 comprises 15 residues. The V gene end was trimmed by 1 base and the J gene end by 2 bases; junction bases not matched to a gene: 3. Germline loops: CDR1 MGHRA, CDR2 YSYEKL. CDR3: CASSQGDRVPYEQYF. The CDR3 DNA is TGCGCCAGCAGCCAAGGGGACAGGGTACCCTACGAGCAGTACTTC.

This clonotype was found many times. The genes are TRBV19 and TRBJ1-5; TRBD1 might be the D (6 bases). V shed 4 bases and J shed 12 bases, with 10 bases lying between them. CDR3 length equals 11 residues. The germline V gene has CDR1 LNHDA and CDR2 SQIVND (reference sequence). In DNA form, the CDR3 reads TGTGCCAGTAGTAAAAACAGGGACCAGCATTTT. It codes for CASSKNRDQHF. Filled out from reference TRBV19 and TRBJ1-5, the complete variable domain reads DGGITQSPKYLFRKEGQNVTLSCEQNLNHDAMYWYRQDPGQGLRLIYYSQIVNDFQKGDIAEGYSVSREKKESFPLTVTSAQKNPTAFYLCASSKNRDQHFGDGTRLSIL.

CDR3 sequence (DNA): TGTGCCAGCAGCTCTAATGGACAGGGCACAGATACGCAGTATTTT. Protein: CASSSNGQGTDTQYF. The chain couples TRBV2 to TRBJ2-3; 7 bases fit TRBD1. Germline V gives CDR1 SNHLY, CDR2 FYNNEI. There are 15 residues in the CDR3. The V and J ends lost 6 bases and 1 base, in that order; junction bases with no gene match: 7. The entire variable domain, with the rest obtained from reference TRBV2 and TRBJ2-3, is as follows: EPEVTQTPSHQVTQMGQEVILRCVPISNHLYFYWYRQILGQKVEFLVSFYNNEISEKSEIFDDQFSVERPDGSNFTLKIRSTKLEDSAMYFCASSSNGQGTDTQYFGPGTRLTVL.

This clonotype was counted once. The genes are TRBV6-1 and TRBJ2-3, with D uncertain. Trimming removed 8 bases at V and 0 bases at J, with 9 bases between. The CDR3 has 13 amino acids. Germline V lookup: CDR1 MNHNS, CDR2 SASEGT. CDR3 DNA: TGTGCCAGCCAGACGGGTAGCACAGATACGCAGTATTTT. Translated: CASQTGSTDTQYF.

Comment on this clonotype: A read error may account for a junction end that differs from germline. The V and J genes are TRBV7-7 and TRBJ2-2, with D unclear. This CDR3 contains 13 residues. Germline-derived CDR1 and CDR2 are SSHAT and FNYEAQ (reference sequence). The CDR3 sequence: CASSLEARRELFF. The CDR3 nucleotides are TGTGCTAGCAGCTTAGAGGCTCGGCGGGAGCTGTTTTTT.

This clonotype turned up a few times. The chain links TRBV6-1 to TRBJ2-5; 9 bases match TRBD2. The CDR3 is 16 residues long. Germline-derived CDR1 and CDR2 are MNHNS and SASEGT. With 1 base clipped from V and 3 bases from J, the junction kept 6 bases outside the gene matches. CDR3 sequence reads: CASSEGILAGEETQYF. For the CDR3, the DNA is TGTGCCAGCAGTGAAGGGATTTTAGCGGGGGAAGAGACCCAGTACTTC.